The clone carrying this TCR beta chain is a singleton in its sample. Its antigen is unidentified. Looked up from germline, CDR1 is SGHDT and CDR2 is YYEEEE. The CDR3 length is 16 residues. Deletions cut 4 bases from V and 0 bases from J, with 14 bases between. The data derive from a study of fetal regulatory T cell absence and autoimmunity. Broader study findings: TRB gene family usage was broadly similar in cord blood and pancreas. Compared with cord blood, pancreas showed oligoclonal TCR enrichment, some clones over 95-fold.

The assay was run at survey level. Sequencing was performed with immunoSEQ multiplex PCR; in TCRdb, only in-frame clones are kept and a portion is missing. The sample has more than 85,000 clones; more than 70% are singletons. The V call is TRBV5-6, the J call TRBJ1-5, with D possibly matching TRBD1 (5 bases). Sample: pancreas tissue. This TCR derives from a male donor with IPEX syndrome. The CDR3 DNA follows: TGTGCCAGCAGCGACCAGGGCTTCTATAGCAATCAGCCCCAGCATTTT. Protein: CASSDQGFYSNQPQHF.